This TCR beta chain was identified during a study of blood T cell repertoires in COVID-19. Across the whole study: Sample material is recorded as cDNA or gDNA derived from T cells, B-cell-depleted T cells, or PBMCs.

The germline V gene encodes CDR1 MDHEN and CDR2 SYDVKM. V gave up 8 bases and J gave up 9 bases, with 14 bases separating them. This CDR3 has 12 residues. The protocol was immunoSEQ multiplex PCR, while the TCRdb copy is restricted to in-frame clones and leaves out a portion. The sample contains 71,000 or so clones, about 86% of which appear only once. V usage is TRBV28 and J usage is TRBJ2-4; a possible D gene is TRBD1 (6 bases). Material for sequencing was peripheral blood. The sequence was collected from a man aged 65-85 years with acute or convalescent COVID-19. The CDR3 region is CASWGLDTIQYF. The CDR3 region has the DNA TGTGCCAGCTGGGGGCTCGACACCATTCAGTACTTC.